One and the same sample provided the 21 T cell receptor beta chains below, sequenced in a study of cytomegalovirus exposure and HLA in healthy donors. The PCR employed 60 Vbeta primers together with 13 Jbeta primers. The table came from immunoSEQ multiplex PCR; TCRdb's copy has only in-frame clones and leaves some out. Of about 170,000 clones listed, 73% are singletons. The material sequenced was PBMCs. Source of these receptors: a woman aged 18-30 years in good health and CMV-seropositive.

V usage is TRBV27 and J usage is TRBJ1-2; D may be TRBD1 (6 bases). The germline V gene has CDR1 MNHEY and CDR2 SMNVEV (reference sequence). The CDR3 contains 14 residues. Trimming removed 0 bases from V and 7 bases from J, with 12 bases in between. The CDR3 DNA is TGTGCCAGCAGTTTATCTCTACAGGGTCGTGGCTACACCTTC. This sequence encodes CASSLSLQGRGYTF.

The chain combines TRBV6-6 with TRBJ1-5, with D tentatively TRBD1 (6 bases). CDR1 is MNHNY, CDR2 SVGAGI, per germline (reference sequence). The CDR3 runs to 16 residues. Trimming removed 2 bases from V and 0 bases from J, with 11 bases in between. The CDR3 DNA reads as TGTGCCAGCAGTTACGGGGCAGGGGATAGCAATCAGCCCCAGCATTTT. The encoded protein is CASSYGAGDSNQPQHF.

This chain joins TRBV19 and TRBJ2-2, with TRBD2 matching over 9 bases. From germline, CDR1 is LNHDA and CDR2 SQIVND (reference sequence). The CDR3 covers 16 residues. V was pared by 0 bases and J by 1 base, with 0 bases of the junction left unmatched. The CDR3 protein is CASSIETSGNTGELFF. The DNA of the CDR3 is TGTGCCAGTAGTATAGAGACTAGCGGGAACACCGGGGAGCTGTTTTTT.

The sample holds a few counts of this clone. The chain recombines TRBV29-1 with TRBJ1-6, with 11 bases identical to TRBD1. Germline-derived CDR1 and CDR2 are SQVTM and ANQGSEA. There are 13 residues in the CDR3. Trimming at V came to 6 bases and at J to 12 bases, leaving 7 bases not matched to a gene. The CDR3: CSVLGTGGEPLHF. The CDR3 DNA reads TGCAGCGTACTCGGGACAGGGGGTGAACCCCTCCACTTT.

The J gene is TRBJ1-2, the V gene TRBV5-4, with TRBD1 as a possible D gene (5 bases). V was trimmed by 1 base and J by 1 base, leaving 11 bases between them. The CDR3 runs 15 residues. Looked up from germline, CDR1 is SGHNT and CDR2 is YYREEE (reference sequence). The CDR3 DNA reads TGTGCCAGCAGCTTGTCTGGGGGGATTAACTATGGCTACACCTTC. It encodes CASSLSGGINYGYTF.

V is TRBV7-9 and J is TRBJ2-3; possible D gene TRBD1, 6 bases. The germline V and J ends were trimmed by 1 base and 6 bases, with 8 bases remaining between them. The CDR3 covers 13 residues. The germline CDR1 and CDR2 sequences are SEHNR and FQNEAQ (reference sequence). DNA for the CDR3: TGTGCCAGCAGCTTAGGGGGGCTCGATACGCAGTATTTT. It codes for CASSLGGLDTQYF.

The rearrangement uses TRBV4-3 and TRBJ2-5; 8 bases match TRBD1. With the DNA end fitting TRBJ2-7 better, the J assignment may be wrong. This CDR3 has 15 amino acids. The germline gives CDR1 LGHNA, CDR2 YSLEER. DNA for the CDR3: TGCGCCAGCAGCCAAGAGGGGACAGGTTCCTACGAGCAGTACTTC. It translates to CASSQEGTGSYEQYF.

This rearrangement joins TRBV19 to TRBJ1-2; D is ambiguous. This CDR3 has 14 residues. Trimming left V 0 bases short and J 4 bases short, with 9 bases between. Germline V CDR1 and CDR2: LNHDA, SQIVND (reference sequence). CDR3 nucleotides: TGTGCCAGTAGTATAGACCGGAGGAGCTATGGCTACACCTTC. Amino acids: CASSIDRRSYGYTF. The entire variable domain, with the rest obtained from reference TRBV19 and TRBJ1-2, is as follows: DGGITQSPKYLFRKEGQNVTLSCEQNLNHDAMYWYRQDPGQGLRLIYYSQIVNDFQKGDIAEGYSVSREKKESFPLTVTSAQKNPTAFYLCASSIDRRSYGYTFGSGTRLTVV.

The rearrangement uses TRBV12-5 and TRBJ2-2; the D gene is possibly TRBD2 (6 bases). Germline V gene lookup returns CDR1 LGHNT and CDR2 FRNRAP. V was shortened by 10 bases and J by 0 bases, with 12 bases between the two germline ends. The CDR3 runs 14 residues. CDR3 in amino acids: CATRDFTNTGELFF. CDR3 bases: TGTGCTACTCGGGACTTTACGAACACCGGGGAGCTGTTTTTT.

The V call is TRBV18, the J call TRBJ2-7; 10 bases line up with TRBD1. CDR1 and CDR2 from the germline V gene are KGHSH and LQKENI. Unmatched junction bases numbered 4, after V lost 3 bases and J lost 5 bases. There are 14 residues in the CDR3. CDR3 region: CASSPGQGRDEQYF. The CDR3 bases are TGTGCCAGCTCACCGGGACAGGGGAGGGACGAGCAGTACTTC.

This sequence joins TRBV27 and TRBJ1-6; no firm D call. Germline V CDR1 and CDR2: MNHEY, SMNVEV (reference sequence). The V end was cut by 5 bases, the J end by 0 bases, with 5 bases between. The length of the CDR3 is 14 residues. CDR3 residues: CASSLSSYNSPLHF. CDR3 in DNA: TGTGCCAGCAGTCTTAGCTCCTATAATTCACCCCTCCACTTT.

The chain uses TRBV2 and TRBJ1-5, with 8 bases that match TRBD1. The germline V gene has CDR1 SNHLY and CDR2 FYNNEI. V was clipped by 4 bases and J by 6 bases; unmatched bases: 17. CDR3 size: 18 residues. The CDR3 protein is CASSGANTTGVPGQPQHF. Written as DNA, the CDR3 is TGTGCCAGCAGTGGCGCTAATACGACAGGGGTGCCGGGTCAGCCCCAGCATTTT.

This chain uses TRBV7-2 with TRBJ1-2; the match to TRBD1 covers 7 bases. The ends lost 5 bases at V and 1 base at J; junction bases unmatched: 7. The CDR3 is 15 residues long. Germline V gene data show CDR1 as SGHTA and CDR2 as FQGNSA. The DNA of the CDR3 is TGTGCCAGCAGCCTAAGGGACAGCGTTAACTATGGCTACACCTTC. Translation: CASSLRDSVNYGYTF. Together with reference TRBV7-2 and TRBJ1-2, the CDR3 gives the full variable domain: GAGVSQSPSNKVTEKGKDVELRCDPISGHTALYWYRQSLGQGLEFLIYFQGNSAPDKSGLPSDRFSAERTGGSVSTLTIQRTQQEDSAVYLCASSLRDSVNYGYTFGSGTRLTVV.

CDR3 protein: CASNTDPGTGEAFF. The CDR3 coding sequence is TGCGCCAGCAACACCGATCCGGGGACAGGAGAAGCTTTCTTT. The J gene is TRBJ1-1, the V gene TRBV5-1, with 8 bases identical to TRBD1. CDR1 and CDR2 from the germline V gene are SGHRS and YFSETQ. This CDR3 is 14 amino acids long. The V gene end was trimmed by 6 bases and the J gene end by 8 bases; junction bases not matched to a gene: 12.

The chain has TRBV7-3 and TRBJ2-3; TRBD2 aligns across 9 bases. The V gene end was trimmed by 8 bases and the J gene end by 4 bases; junction bases not matched to a gene: 7. Germline V gene sequence: CDR1 SGHTA, CDR2 FQGTGA. The CDR3 loop spans 14 amino acids. The CDR3 nucleotides are TGTGCCAGCGGGATTAGCGGGGGCTCAGATACGCAGTATTTT. The encoded protein is CASGISGGSDTQYF.

The chain couples TRBV30 to TRBJ1-1; 7 nucleotides align to TRBD1. CDR1 and CDR2 (germline): GTSNPN, SVGIG (reference sequence). This CDR3 is 13 amino acids long. Trimming took 5 bases from V and 4 from J; bases not matched to a gene: 7. The CDR3 protein is CAWVTGKGTEAFF. The DNA for the CDR3 is TGTGCCTGGGTGACAGGGAAAGGCACTGAAGCTTTCTTT.

The V and J genes are TRBV6-5 and TRBJ1-4; weak D call: TRBD1 (6 bases). The CDR3 has 14 amino acids. Trimming left V 2 bases short and J 6 bases short, with 10 bases between. The germline V gene has CDR1 MNHEY and CDR2 SVGAGI. The CDR3 loop reads CASSYSRTDEKLFF. CDR3 DNA: TGTGCCAGCAGTTACAGCCGGACAGATGAAAAACTGTTTTTT.

The chain joins TRBV2 to TRBJ2-2; 8 positions match TRBD2. CDR3 length: 15 residues. V was clipped by 4 bases and J by 3 bases; unmatched bases: 4. CDR1 is SNHLY, CDR2 FYNNEI, per germline. This CDR3 is CASSALAVDTGELFF. For the CDR3, the DNA is TGTGCCAGCAGTGCACTAGCGGTTGACACCGGGGAGCTGTTTTTT. The full variable domain, rest sourced from reference TRBV2 and TRBJ2-2, is EPEVTQTPSHQVTQMGQEVILRCVPISNHLYFYWYRQILGQKVEFLVSFYNNEISEKSEIFDDQFSVERPDGSNFTLKIRSTKLEDSAMYFCASSALAVDTGELFFGEGSRLTVL.

V and J are TRBV2 and TRBJ1-5; D unclear. Germline lookup yields CDR1 SNHLY and CDR2 FYNNEI. This CDR3 has 12 amino acids. V lost 3 bases and J lost 14, with 14 bases in between. Here the CDR3 reads CASSERAAPEHF. The CDR3 DNA reads TGTGCCAGCAGTGAGAGGGCGGCTCCCGAGCATTTT.

V and J are TRBV7-6 and TRBJ2-7; 7 nucleotides align to TRBD1. Germline trimming cut 5 bases from V and 3 bases from J; bases unmatched to any gene: 7. The CDR3 consists of 14 residues. Germline lookup yields CDR1 SGHVS and CDR2 FNYEAQ. CDR3 region: CASSPRWDSYEQYF. The CDR3 coding sequence is TGTGCCAGCAGCCCTAGATGGGACAGCTACGAGCAGTACTTC.

The chain couples TRBV27 to TRBJ1-3, with 7 bases matching TRBD1. V lost 7 bases and J lost 0; bases outside the gene matches: 9. This CDR3 is 16 amino acids long. Germline CDR1 reads MNHEY; CDR2 reads SMNVEV (reference sequence). The CDR3 spells CASTILDRNSGNTIYF. Here the CDR3 DNA reads TGTGCCAGCACTATCTTGGACAGGAACTCTGGAAACACCATATATTTT.